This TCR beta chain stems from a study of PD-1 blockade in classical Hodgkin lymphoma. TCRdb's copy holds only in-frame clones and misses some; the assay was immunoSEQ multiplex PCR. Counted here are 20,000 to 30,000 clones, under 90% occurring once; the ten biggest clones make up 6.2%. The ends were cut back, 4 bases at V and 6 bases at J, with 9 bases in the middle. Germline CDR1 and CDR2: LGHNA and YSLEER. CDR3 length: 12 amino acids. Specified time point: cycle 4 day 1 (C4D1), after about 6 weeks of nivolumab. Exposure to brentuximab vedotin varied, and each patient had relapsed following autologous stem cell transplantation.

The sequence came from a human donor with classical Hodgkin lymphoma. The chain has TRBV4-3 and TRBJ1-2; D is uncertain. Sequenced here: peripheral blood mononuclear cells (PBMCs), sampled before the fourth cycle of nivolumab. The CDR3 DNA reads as TGCGCCAGCAGCCCCGGCGATCATGGCTACACCTTC. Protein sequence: CASSPGDHGYTF.